The clone carrying this T cell receptor (beta chain) was seen only a few times. This entry comes from a study of control samples from healthy donors and cancer patients. The V end lost 6 bases, the J end lost 0 bases, and 15 bases lay between the germline ends. The germline CDR1 and CDR2 sequences are SEHNR and FQNEAQ (reference sequence). The CDR3 loop spans 17 amino acids. Sequenced by immunoSEQ multiplex PCR; TCRdb stores in-frame clones only, minus some. The data contain around 90,000 clones, about 89% of them singletons. This receptor was identified in a man between 25 and 39 years old in good health. The source material was blood. The V call is TRBV7-9, the J call TRBJ2-6; D is perhaps TRBD2 (6 bases). The CDR3 is CASRFFDGSSGANVLTF. CDR3 in DNA: TGTGCCAGCAGGTTTTTCGACGGGAGCTCTGGGGCCAACGTCCTGACTTTC.